A selection of T cell receptor beta chains follows, all from one sample in a study of blood T cell repertoires in COVID-19. Profiling relied on immunoSEQ multiplex PCR, and the TCRdb table lists in-frame clones only, not all of them. The table lists some 150,000 clones, around nine tenths of them singletons. Sequenced input: peripheral blood. Receptors were obtained from a woman aged 45-65 years with active or convalescent COVID-19. Both conserved end residues are part of each CDR3. The D gene is left open where the match is weak. Rows give clone size only sometimes, using once, few, many, or a class for an expanded clone.

clone_size | d_call | j_call | v_call | cdr3_aa | cdr3_nt
NA | NA | TRBJ1-5 | TRBV15 | CATSTEWGRGGNQPQHF | TGTGCCACCAGCACCGAATGGGGGAGGGGGGGCAATCAGCCCCAGCATTTT
few | NA | TRBJ1-1 | TRBV29-1 | CTGTSTDEAFF | TGTACCGGGACATCTACTGATGAAGCTTTCTTT
few | NA | TRBJ1-5 | TRBV2 | CASSLDFRQPQHF | TGTGCCAGCAGTCTGGACTTCAGGCAGCCCCAGCATTTT
NA | TRBD1 | TRBJ1-1 | TRBV10-3 | CAISETGTDTEAFF | TGTGCCATCAGTGAGACCGGGACAGACACTGAAGCTTTCTTT
NA | NA | TRBJ1-2 | TRBV29-1 | CSVAQGHGYTF | TGCAGCGTTGCGCAGGGCCATGGCTACACCTTC
NA | NA | TRBJ2-2 | TRBV20-1 | CSATDFRGAKMNTGELFF | TGCAGTGCTACTGATTTTCGGGGGGCAAAAATGAACACCGGGGAGCTGTTTTTT
NA | NA | TRBJ2-5 | TRBV21-1 | CATYSGSGTPQETQYF | TGTGCCACATACAGCGGAAGCGGGACCCCCCAAGAGACCCAGTACTTC
NA | NA | TRBJ1-1 | TRBV13 | CASSFRNQNAEAFF | TGTGCCAGCAGCTTCAGAAACCAGAATGCCGAAGCTTTCTTT
NA | TRBD1 | TRBJ1-2 | TRBV19 | CASCPGQGDFWGYTF | TGTGCCAGTTGCCCGGGACAGGGAGACTTTTGGGGCTACACCTTC
once | NA | TRBJ2-1 | TRBV24-1 | CATSDDRINEQFF | TGTGCCACCAGTGATGACAGGATAAATGAGCAGTTCTTC
NA | NA | TRBJ2-1 | TRBV7-2 | CASSPNLVFGEQFF | TGTGCCAGCAGCCCCAACCTAGTATTCGGTGAGCAGTTCTTC
once | TRBD2 | TRBJ2-7 | TRBV9 | CASSGGLAESYEQYF | TGTGCCAGCAGCGGGGGACTAGCGGAATCCTACGAGCAGTACTTC
few | NA | TRBJ1-1 | TRBV28 | CASSPTVNTEAFF | TGTGCCAGCAGCCCAACAGTGAACACTGAAGCTTTCTTT
NA | TRBD1 | TRBJ1-2 | TRBV2 | CASSEETGGYGYTF | TGTGCCAGCAGTGAAGAAACAGGGGGATATGGCTACACCTTC
NA | TRBD1 | TRBJ2-3 | TRBV2 | CASSLDRGADTQYF | TGTGCCAGCAGTTTGGACAGGGGAGCAGATACGCAGTATTTT
few | TRBD1 | TRBJ2-3 | TRBV10-3 | CAISGGQGSTDTQYF | TGTGCCATCAGTGGAGGACAGGGGAGCACAGATACGCAGTATTTT
NA | NA | TRBJ2-7 | TRBV19 | CASSIFFGRTYEQYF | TGTGCCAGTAGTATTTTTTTTGGGAGAACCTACGAGCAGTACTTC
NA | NA | TRBJ1-2 | TRBV29-1 | CSVEEGYNYGYTF | TGCAGCGTTGAGGAGGGGTATAACTATGGCTACACCTTC
NA | TRBD1 | TRBJ1-5 | TRBV28 | CAIIEQGAGNQPQHF | TGTGCCATCATTGAACAGGGGGCTGGCAATCAGCCCCAGCATTTT
once | TRBD2 | TRBJ2-4 | TRBV9 | CASSVNPSGYIQYF | TGTGCCAGCAGCGTAAACCCTAGCGGGTACATTCAGTACTTC
NA | TRBD1 | TRBJ1-2 | TRBV3-1/TRBV3-2 | CASSQETGYGYTF | TGTGCCAGCAGCCAGGAGACAGGGTACGGCTACACCTTC
NA | NA | TRBJ1-2 | TRBV7-9 | CASSFGGSRYGYTF | TGTGCCAGCAGTTTTGGGGGGTCGAGGTATGGCTACACCTTC
NA | NA | TRBJ2-1 | TRBV6-4 | CASSLLASSYNEQFF | TGTGCCAGCAGTTTGTTAGCGAGCTCCTACAATGAGCAGTTCTTC
NA | TRBD2 | TRBJ2-5 | TRBV9 | CASSVSGSGKETQYF | TGTGCCAGCAGCGTCAGCGGGAGTGGGAAGGAGACCCAGTACTTC
NA | NA | TRBJ2-7 | TRBV6-5 | CASSPGVGAYEQYF | TGTGCCAGCAGCCCGGGGGTTGGAGCCTACGAGCAGTACTTC
NA | NA | TRBJ2-7 | TRBV7-9 | CASSPISGVNEQYF | TGTGCCAGCAGCCCGATCTCGGGGGTGAACGAGCAGTACTTC
few | NA | TRBJ1-1 | TRBV7-9 | CASSGGVSLGTEAFF | TGTGCCAGCAGCGGAGGGGTCTCGTTAGGGACTGAAGCTTTCTTT
NA | NA | TRBJ1-2 | TRBV18 | CASSPNPGGDGYTF | TGTGCCAGCTCACCAAACCCCGGTGGAGATGGCTACACCTTC
NA | NA | TRBJ2-1 | TRBV6-2/TRBV6-3 | CASSYIGSEQFF | TGTGCCAGCAGTTATATCGGGAGTGAGCAGTTCTTC
NA | TRBD1 | TRBJ1-2 | TRBV18 | CASSPGTVFYGYTF | TGTGCCAGCTCACCCGGGACAGTGTTCTATGGCTACACCTTC